This T cell receptor beta chain is from a study of T-cell reconstitution after alpha-beta-depleted transplantation in children (dated by TCRdb to about 2016). With respect to the entire study: The study quantitatively tracked T-cell immune reconstitution after TCRalphabeta/CD19-depleted allogeneic hematopoietic cell transplantation in children using TCR repertoire profiling.

On the study overall, not on this receptor specifically: In some patients, high TCRbeta diversity at day 60 was attributed to recipient T cells and intrathymic progenitors that had survived conditioning. The frequencies of hyperexpanded clones fell over the following months, and after one year, T-cell counts and TCRbeta diversity were mostly attributed to newly produced T cells. The apparently early recovery of alphabetaT-cell counts about two months after transplant reportedly depended on only several hundred rapidly expanded clones that came from non-depleted graft cells.

Receptors were amplified or captured by PCR. The listed sequencing device is Illumina HiSeq 2500. To normalize quantification of the TCRbeta repertoire, the TCR libraries were built with molecular barcoding that relied on unique molecular identifiers. In-frame beta chains were kept once TCRdb had trimmed the public reads at Q25 with fastp and called clones with MiXCR. Merged by CDR3 protein, the rows form single entries marked with the most common genes and DNA. In this sample the table shows about 980,000 distinct CDR3 sequences, around 30% of which occur a single time. Clones ranked in the top ten supply 25% to 35% of the sample. This clonotype was seen only a few times. What antigen it recognizes has not been identified. One base away there is no much larger clone; base qualities are not given. The treatment or condition tag for this specimen amounts to: allogeneic hematopoietic cell transplantation with graft depleted of TCRalphabeta T cells and CD19 B cells. The transplant recipients were children given TCRalphabeta/CD19-depleted allogeneic hematopoietic cell grafts.

CDR1 and CDR2, looked up from the germline V gene (reference sequence), are DFQATT and SNEGSKA. For this chain, trimming is 1 base at the V end and 5 bases at the J end, and the number of junction bases without a gene match is 8. The CDR3 has 16 amino acids, counting the end cysteine and phenylalanine. The only DNA kept is the CDR3, 48 bases in frame from the first base. The sample here was PBMCs, mostly from graft donor cells, taken 360 days after TCRalphabeta/CD19-depleted stem cell transplant. This receptor was obtained from a boy in the first two years of life who had a stem cell transplant for SCID, so the T cells may come from the graft donor. The chain couples TRBV20-1 to TRBJ1-1; TRBD1 fits 12 bases in the junction. The CDR3 corresponds to CSARVGTGGRRTEAFF. In nucleotides, the sequence is TGCAGTGCTAGAGTAGGGACAGGGGGCCGGAGGACTGAAGCTTTCTTT.